The source of this T cell receptor (beta chain) is a study of T cell responses to AZD1222 COVID-19 vaccine. Study context: Pooling covered second doses at about 4 or about 12 weeks.

J lost 3 bases, V lost 4 bases, and 6 bases had no gene match. CDR3 length: 15 residues. The germline gives CDR1 SNHLY, CDR2 FYNNEI. Regarding this clone: The antigen is not known.

Sequencing was performed with immunoSEQ multiplex PCR; in TCRdb, only in-frame clones are kept and a portion is missing. The repertoire has approximately 150,000 clones, about 92% of them found once; the top ten carry about 2.5%. Whole-study results and caveats: As reported, nearly half of all spike-specific TCRs target variant regions that are unmutated. The study found vaccine-associated CD4 TCRs spanning spike, dominant at 160-218 and 743-854. Repertoires were sampled only after the peak T cell response.

The sequence derives from an adult in good health. This chain uses TRBV2 with TRBJ1-5; 7 bases map to TRBD1. Sequences were derived from peripheral blood, sampled on day 0 of AZD1222 vaccination. Here the CDR3 DNA reads TGTGCCAGCAGTGTTACAGGGGTCAACAATCAGCCCCAGCATTTT. It translates to CASSVTGVNNQPQHF.